This TCR beta chain stems from a study of PD-1 blockade in mismatch repair-deficient tumors. For the study at large: Enrolled 2013-2016, patients had progressing, pretreated mismatch repair-deficient cancers of 12 to 13 types.

The data were produced by immunoSEQ multiplex PCR, yet TCRdb's version contains in-frame clones alone and is incomplete. The sample includes approximately 120,000 clones, approximately 90% of them seen just once. Mismatch repair deficiency was confirmed in all patients, by PCR or immunohistochemistry. TCRs were sequenced from a few patients responding to pembrolizumab. Germline-derived CDR1 and CDR2 are SEHNR and FQNEAQ (reference sequence). Trimming at V came to 2 bases and at J to 4 bases, leaving 9 bases not matched to a gene. CDR3 size: 16 residues. Turning to this clone: The antigen remains undetermined.

Regarding the study as a whole: After pembrolizumab, tumor-resident clones rose rapidly, then generally contracted before radiologic responses.

This chain joins TRBV7-9 and TRBJ2-3; 7 nucleotides match TRBD2. The sample here was peripheral blood, taken 44 weeks after starting pembrolizumab. This TCR was recovered from an adult with mismatch repair-deficient cancer. The DNA of the CDR3 is TGTGCCAGCAGCTTAATGCCTAGCGGCTCGCCAGATACGCAGTATTTT. It is translated as CASSLMPSGSPDTQYF. The variable domain in full, with the rest retrieved from reference TRBV7-9 and TRBJ2-3, is DTGVSQNPRHKITKRGQNVTFRCDPISEHNRLYWYRQTLGQGPEFLTYFQNEAQLEKSRLLSDRFSAERPKGSFSTLEIQRTEQGDSAMYLCASSLMPSGSPDTQYFGPGTRLTVL.